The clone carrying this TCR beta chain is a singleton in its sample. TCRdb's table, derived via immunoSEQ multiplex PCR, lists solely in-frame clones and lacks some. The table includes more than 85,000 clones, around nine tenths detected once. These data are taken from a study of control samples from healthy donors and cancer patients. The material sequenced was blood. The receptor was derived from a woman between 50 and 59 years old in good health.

The CDR3 loop reads CASSISSGGSYEQYF. The CDR3, as DNA: TGTGCCAGTAGTATCTCTAGCGGGGGCTCCTACGAGCAGTACTTC. This chain connects TRBV19 to TRBJ2-7; 10 bases line up with TRBD2. From germline, CDR1 is LNHDA and CDR2 SQIVND (reference sequence). V was pared by 3 bases and J by 0 bases, with 2 bases of the junction left unmatched. The CDR3 is 15 residues long.